This T cell receptor beta chain originates from a study of T cells after yellow fever vaccination (dated by TCRdb to the late 2010s). Background for the entire study: The SMART-Seq v4 Ultra Low Input RNA kit was used to prepare libraries from fractions with low cell numbers. To track T-cell clones before and after primary and booster YFV17D yellow fever vaccination, bulk TCR alpha and beta repertoires were sequenced longitudinally. Two healthy male donors made up the cohort, one aged 18 to 30 years and the other aged 30 to 40 years. Blood was drawn at multiple timepoints before and after primary and secondary immunization, with bulk PBMC replicates and cell subsets isolated. General study outcomes and caveats: Most clones expanded after primary vaccination (about 95% of CD4 and approximately 90% of CD8) were re-detected after the booster, suggesting that broad memory maintenance occurred. Because the study included only a couple of donors, the extent to which the findings can be generalized is limited. Computational filtering was needed because FACS-sorted repertoires could contain abundant contaminating clonotypes from the bulk population. A small share of clonotypes was detected in both CD4 and CD8 compartments, with the overlap likely arising from convergent recombination. The secondary T-cell response was found to be weaker but faster than the primary response, with a peak reached on day 5 rather than on day 15.

CDR1 SGHVS and CDR2 FQNEAQ are derived from the germline V gene. Trimming at the junction amounts to 2 bases on V and 4 bases on J, and the germline ends lie 12 bases apart. The CDR3 holds 14 amino acids from the cysteine to the phenylalanine. Just CDR3 DNA is preserved here, 42 bases in frame from base 1. Only a few counts were recorded for this clonotype. Its antigen is unknown. Qualities for individual bases were not recorded, and no much larger clone is one base off. TCR cDNA was synthesized by 5'RACE template switching, through which a universal primer site and unique molecular identifiers were introduced. cDNA synthesis was primed from both the TCR alpha and TCR beta constant segments. Library amplification used two PCR steps, and the second PCR step added sample barcodes and sequencing adapters. Sequencing of libraries was done on Illumina HiSeq 2500 (2x100 bp) or NovaSeq (2x150 bp). The authors' pipeline ran thus. Reads were demultiplexed and collapsed into UMI consensus sequences with MIGEC, and V(D)J alignment was performed with MiXCR. Clonotypes responding to the vaccine were identified with edgeR on replicate PBMC samples, with the criteria of FDR below 0.01 and a log2 fold change above 5 up to day 15. Bulk clonotypes were assigned CD4 or CD8 identity according to which sequenced CD4 or CD8 repertoire held them at higher abundance. In TCRdb, the public reads were trimmed at Q25 with fastp and aligned with MiXCR, with productive beta chains retained. Every distinct CDR3 protein forms one entry, paired with its most common genes and DNA. TCRdb's processing, not the study's, gives the V and J calls here. The sample data list just under 600,000 distinct CDR3 sequences, and about 14% of these were observed just once. Around an eighth of the sample lies in the top ten.

In light of the paper, this sample's treatment or condition label describes: live attenuated yellow fever vaccine strain. At every blood-draw timepoint, two biological replicates of bulk PBMCs were collected. A standard Ficoll-Paque protocol was used to isolate PBMCs from peripheral blood. TriZol was used to extract RNA from bulk PBMCs, CD4 and CD8 fractions, and dextramer-positive and dextramer-negative fractions. The sample consisted of PBMCs, taken on the day of the yellow fever booster vaccination. Recombination connected TRBV7-8 to TRBJ2-7, with TRBD2 perhaps the D gene, on 5 matching bases. The receptor's source is a man younger than 45 who received the YFV17D yellow fever vaccine. At the DNA level, the sequence is TGTGCCAGCAGCTTATCCCGGGATTGGTACGAGCAGTACTTC. This sequence encodes CASSLSRDWYEQYF.